A selection of T cell receptor beta chains follows, all from one sample in a study of OX40 agonist ivuxolimab in advanced cancers. Assay: immunoSEQ multiplex PCR; the TCRdb copy retains only in-frame clones and omits some. The data show tens of thousands of clones, over 90% seen once. Specimen: CD4+ or CD8+ T cells sorted from blood, collected in a trial of the OX40 agonist ivuxolimab. These receptors were collected from an adult with an advanced solid tumor such as melanoma, head and neck, liver or kidney cancer. Both conserved end residues are part of each CDR3. The order of the fields is J gene, V gene, CDR3 protein.

J: TRBJ1-1
V: TRBV5-1
CDR3: CASSPEVRNTEAFF

J: TRBJ2-2
V: TRBV19
CDR3: CASSILFTNTGELFF

J: TRBJ2-7
V: TRBV27
CDR3: CASNPSGPDGLYEQYF

J: TRBJ1-3
V: TRBV6-5
CDR3: CASSQRDGNTIYF

J: TRBJ2-7
V: TRBV7-8
CDR3: CASSLNSGGLVEQYF

J: TRBJ2-1
V: TRBV4-1
CDR3: CASSRLAGTYNEQFF

J: TRBJ2-2
V: TRBV6-5
CDR3: CASTTSGVYTGELFF

J: TRBJ2-5
V: TRBV7-9
CDR3: CASSRSVQETQYF

J: TRBJ2-2
V: TRBV5-4
CDR3: CASSRSTSVANTGELFF

J: TRBJ1-1
V: TRBV7-2
CDR3: CASSMRLGGGPPEAFF

J: TRBJ2-3
V: TRBV4-2
CDR3: CASSQEERRTDTQYF

J: TRBJ2-2
V: TRBV6-5
CDR3: CASSYSSGRAGELFF

J: TRBJ2-7
V: TRBV2
CDR3: CASLSGLYYEQYF

J: TRBJ2-3
V: TRBV27
CDR3: CASARGYSSDTQYF

J: TRBJ1-5
V: TRBV6-6
CDR3: CASSYFTNRRNQPQHF

J: TRBJ1-2
V: TRBV28
CDR3: CASTRTGNHYGYTF

J: TRBJ1-6
V: TRBV28
CDR3: CASSLVGEWNSPLHF

J: TRBJ1-1
V: TRBV25-1
CDR3: CASSDPRQGNTEAFF

J: TRBJ2-3
V: TRBV7-9
CDR3: CASSLGTSGVKSADTQYF

J: TRBJ2-5
V: TRBV11-2
CDR3: CASRRTSGRTQYF

J: TRBJ1-2
V: TRBV19
CDR3: CASSTPRQGAGFGYTF

J: TRBJ2-4
V: TRBV27
CDR3: CASSASRAENIQYF

J: TRBJ2-1
V: TRBV2
CDR3: CASSRDSYNEQFF

J: TRBJ1-1
V: TRBV5-6
CDR3: CASSLLSRESTEAFF

J: TRBJ1-4
V: TRBV29-1
CDR3: CSVNGEGPDEKLFF

J: TRBJ1-1
V: TRBV10-3
CDR3: CAISATGFGTEAFF